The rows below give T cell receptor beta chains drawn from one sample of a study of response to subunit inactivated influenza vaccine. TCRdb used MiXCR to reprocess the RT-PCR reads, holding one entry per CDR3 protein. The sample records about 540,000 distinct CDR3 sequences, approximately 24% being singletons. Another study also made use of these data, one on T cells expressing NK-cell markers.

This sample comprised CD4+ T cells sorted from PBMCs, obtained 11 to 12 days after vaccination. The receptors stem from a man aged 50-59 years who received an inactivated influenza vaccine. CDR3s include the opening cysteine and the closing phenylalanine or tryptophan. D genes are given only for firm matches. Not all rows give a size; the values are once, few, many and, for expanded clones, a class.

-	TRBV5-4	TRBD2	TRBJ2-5	TGTGCCAGCAGCAACGGACTAGCGGGGGGGCAAGAGACCCAGTACTTC	CASSNGLAGGQETQYF
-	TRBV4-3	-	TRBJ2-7	TGCGCCAGCAGCCAAGATCGGGCCAGGGGGGCCTACGAGCAGTACTTC	CASSQDRARGAYEQYF
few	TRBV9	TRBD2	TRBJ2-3	TGTGCCAGCAGCGTAGGAGGACTAGCGGGACTAACAGATACGCAGTATTTT	CASSVGGLAGLTDTQYF
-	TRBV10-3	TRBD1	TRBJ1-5	TGTGCCATCAGTGAAGGACAGGGTAATCAGCCCCAGCATTTT	CAISEGQGNQPQHF
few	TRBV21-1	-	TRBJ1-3	TGTGCCAGCAGCTCCAAGCCCTCTTCCCTCTCTGGAAACACCATATATTTT	CASSSKPSSLSGNTIYF
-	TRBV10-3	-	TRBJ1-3	TGTGCCATCAGGGAAGACAGGAACTCTGGAAACACCATATATTTT	CAIREDRNSGNTIYF
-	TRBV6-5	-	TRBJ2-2	TGTGCCGCACGGGAGGGGGCGTCCGGGGAGCTGTTTTTT	CAAREGASGELFF
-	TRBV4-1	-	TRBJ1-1	TGCGCCAGCAGCCAAGGACGCGGGGGGGGTAGGGAAGCTTTCTTT	CASSQGRGGGREAFF
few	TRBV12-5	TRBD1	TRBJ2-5	TGTGCTAGTGGTTTGGGACAACAGGGGGAGACCCAGTACTTC	CASGLGQQGETQYF
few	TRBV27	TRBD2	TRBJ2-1	TGTGCCAGCAGTTCCGGGACGTGGCGGGGGTACAATGAGCAGTTCTTC	CASSSGTWRGYNEQFF
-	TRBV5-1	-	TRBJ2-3	TGCGCCAGCAGCTTGGGAGTAGAGAGCACAGATACGCAGTATTTT	CASSLGVESTDTQYF
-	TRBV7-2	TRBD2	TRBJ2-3	TGTGCCAGCAGCTGGACTAGCGGGATCACAGATACGCAGTATTTT	CASSWTSGITDTQYF
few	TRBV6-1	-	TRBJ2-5	TGTGCCAGCAGTAAAGACTGGCGGGAGACCCAGTACTTC	CASSKDWRETQYF
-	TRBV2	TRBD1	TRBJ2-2	TGTGCCAGCGGGACAGCGTGGACCGGGGAGCTGTTTTTT	CASGTAWTGELFF
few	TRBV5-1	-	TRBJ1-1	TGCGCCAGCAGCTTGGGGCCTCAGGTGAACACTGAAGCTTTCTTT	CASSLGPQVNTEAFF
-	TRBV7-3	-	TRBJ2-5	TGTGCCAGCAGCTTAACGAGGACAGCCCAAGAGACCCAGTACTTC	CASSLTRTAQETQYF
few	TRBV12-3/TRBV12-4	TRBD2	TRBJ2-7	TGTGCCAGCAGTTTTAAGGGCGGGGGGTCCTACGAGCAGTACTTC	CASSFKGGGSYEQYF
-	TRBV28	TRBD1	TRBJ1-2	TGTGCCAGCAAGACAGGGGGAAGCTATGGCTACACCTTC	CASKTGGSYGYTF
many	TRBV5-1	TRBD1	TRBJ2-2	TGCGCCAGCAAGGCAGGGGGCCAAACCGGGGAGCTGTTTTTT	CASKAGGQTGELFF
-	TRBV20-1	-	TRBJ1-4	TGCAGTGGTAAAACAGGGTCCAATGAAAAACTGTTTTTT	CSGKTGSNEKLFF
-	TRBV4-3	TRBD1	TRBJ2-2	TGCGCCAGCAGCCAAGGACCACCGGGACAGGGGATCACCGGGGAGCTGTTTTTT	CASSQGPPGQGITGELFF
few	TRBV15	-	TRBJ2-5	TGTGCCACCAGCAGAATACAGGGTGGGACCCAGTACTTC	CATSRIQGGTQYF
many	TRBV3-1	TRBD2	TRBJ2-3	TGTGCCAGCAGCCAGGGGGACTACCGCACAGATACGCAGTATTTT	CASSQGDYRTDTQYF
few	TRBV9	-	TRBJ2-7	TGTGCCAGCAGCGTAGTCGGGGGAGAGCAGTACTTC	CASSVVGGEQYF
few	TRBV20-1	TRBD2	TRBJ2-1	TGCAGTGCTCAGCGGGGGGTCCACAATGAGCAGTTCTTC	CSAQRGVHNEQFF
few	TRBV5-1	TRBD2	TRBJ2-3	TGCGCCACCTCCTGGGGCGGGGGGGCCGGAGATACGCAGTATTTT	CATSWGGGAGDTQYF
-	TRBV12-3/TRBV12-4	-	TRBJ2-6	TGTGCCAGCAGCTTACTTACCACAGGGTCTCTATCTGGGGCCAACGTCCTGACTTTC	CASSLLTTGSLSGANVLTF
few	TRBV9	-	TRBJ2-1	TGTGCCAGCAGCGTGGGGCCGCGCTACTACAATGAGCAGTTCTTC	CASSVGPRYYNEQFF
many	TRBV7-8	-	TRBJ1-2	TGTGCCAGCAGCACCCGGGTTAGGGACGGCGGCTACACCTTC	CASSTRVRDGGYTF
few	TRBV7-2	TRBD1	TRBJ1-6	TGTGCCAGCACCCAGATCAGGGGGCTTTCACCCCTCCACTTT	CASTQIRGLSPLHF
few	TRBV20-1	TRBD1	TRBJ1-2	TGCAGTGAAACTAACTCGGGACAGGATAACTATGGCTACACCTTC	CSETNSGQDNYGYTF
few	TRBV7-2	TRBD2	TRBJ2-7	TGTGCCAGCAGTTTCCCGGGGGGAGGGTACGAGCAGTACTTC	CASSFPGGGYEQYF
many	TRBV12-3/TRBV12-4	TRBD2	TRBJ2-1	TGTGCCAGCAGTCAAGGGGCTAGCGGAATCAATGAGCAGTTCTTC	CASSQGASGINEQFF
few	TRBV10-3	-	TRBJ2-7	TGTGCCATCACCGAGGGTAGCTCCTACGAGCAGTACTTC	CAITEGSSYEQYF
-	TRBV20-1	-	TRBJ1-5	TGCAGTGCCGCAGGACAGAATCAGCCCCAGCATTTT	CSAAGQNQPQHF
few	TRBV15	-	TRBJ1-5	TGTGCCACCAGCAGAGATACCGGGCCGAATCAGCCCCAGCATTTT	CATSRDTGPNQPQHF
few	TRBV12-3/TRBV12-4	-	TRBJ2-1	TGTGCCAGCAGTCCTCTCGCGGGGACGGTAAATGAGCAGTTCTTC	CASSPLAGTVNEQFF
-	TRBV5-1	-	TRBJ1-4	TGCGCCAGCAGAACGTCGCGGGGCGAAAAACTGTTTTTT	CASRTSRGEKLFF
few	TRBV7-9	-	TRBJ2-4	TGTGCCAGCAGCTTAGGTTTGGAGAACATTCAGTACTTC	CASSLGLENIQYF
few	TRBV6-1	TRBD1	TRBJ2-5	TGTGCCAGCAGCAGGACAGGCATTGGGGATGGTACCCAGTACTTC	CASSRTGIGDGTQYF
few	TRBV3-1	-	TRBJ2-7	TGTGCCAGCAGGCAAGGGGGCTCCTACGAGCAGTACTTC	CASRQGGSYEQYF
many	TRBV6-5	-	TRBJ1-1	TGTGCCAGCAGGGGTGGGCTGACTGAAGCTTTCTTT	CASRGGLTEAFF
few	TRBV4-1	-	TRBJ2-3	TGCGCCAGCGGTATAGCGGCCCCTGGGGCAGATACGCAGTATTTT	CASGIAAPGADTQYF
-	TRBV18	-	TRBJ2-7	TGTGCCAGCTCACCATCCGCCTCCGAGCAGTACTTC	CASSPSASEQYF
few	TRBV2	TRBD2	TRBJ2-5	TGTGCCAGCAGTGACGGGTCTAGCGGGAGGGGCGAGACCCAGTACTTC	CASSDGSSGRGETQYF
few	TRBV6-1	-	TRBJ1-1	TGTGCCAGCAGCCGGGGGTTGGACACTGAAGCTTTCTTT	CASSRGLDTEAFF
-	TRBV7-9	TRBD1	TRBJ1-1	TGTGCCAGCAGCCCTAGAGGGGACAGGGGGCTCACTGAAGCTTTCTTT	CASSPRGDRGLTEAFF
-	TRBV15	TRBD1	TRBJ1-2	TGTGCCACCAGCGCGGACAGGGGGAATGGCTACACCTTC	CATSADRGNGYTF
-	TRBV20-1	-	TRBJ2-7	TGCAGTGCTAGAACTTCGGCAGGGTCCCACGAGCAGTACTTC	CSARTSAGSHEQYF
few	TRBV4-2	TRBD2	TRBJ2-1	TGTGCCAGCAGCCGCCCGGGACTAGCGGGAGGTAATGAGCAGTTCTTC	CASSRPGLAGGNEQFF
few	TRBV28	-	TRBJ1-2	TGTGCCAGCAGTTCTCCGACTGGCTACACCTTC	CASSSPTGYTF
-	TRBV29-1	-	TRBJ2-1	TGCAGCGTTGAAAGGGGGGTCCCACTTAGGATCTTC	CSVERGVPLRIF
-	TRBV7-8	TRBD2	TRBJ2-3	TGTGCCAGCAGCTTAGGACTAGCGGGAGGGCCCAAAAGACCAGATACGCAGTATTTT	CASSLGLAGGPKRPDTQYF
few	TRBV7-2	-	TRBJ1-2	TGTGCCAGCAGCTTAAGTCGGGCAGGCTACACCTTC	CASSLSRAGYTF